This T cell receptor beta chain comes out of a study of T-cell memory formation after mild COVID-19 (dated by TCRdb to the early 2020s). In the study overall: TCR sequence clusters from the two donors were largely donor specific. T-cell clones expanding and contracting after mild COVID-19 in a couple of donors were tracked by longitudinal TCRalpha and TCRbeta repertoire sequencing. Two young, previously healthy adult volunteers, one female and one male, were included in the cohort. Study-wide conclusions, independent of this receptor: SARS-CoV-2 specificity of the second-wave clones peaking on day 37 was not confirmed. Some responding clones were detected in pre-infection memory, which suggested that pre-existing cross-reactive memory T cells had joined the SARS-CoV-2 response. Contracting CD4+ clones appeared mostly in the CM and EM memory subsets, whereas CD8+ clones were enriched in EMRA. Only two mild cases were covered by the study, and larger cohorts that include severe cases with pre-infection samples were considered necessary. Clones that contracted from day 15 to 85 showed balanced CD4/CD8 phenotypes, whereas a second wave of clones that expanded from day 15 to 37 leaned towards CD4+.

From a lookup of the germline V gene, CDR1 and CDR2 are MNHEY and SVGAGI. V drops 5 bases and J drops 5 bases, leaving 9 bases in between. Its CDR3 holds 12 amino acids, cysteine through phenylalanine. Just CDR3 DNA is preserved here, 36 bases in frame from base 1. There are a few counts of this clonotype. Its antigen target is currently unknown. No much larger clone is present one base from it, and per-base qualities are unavailable. TCRdb names Illumina NovaSeq 6000 as the instrument used. TCRalpha and TCRbeta cDNA libraries were built by 5'RACE with constant-segment primers, adding sample barcodes and unique molecular identifiers. RNA was extracted from every sample with Trizol reagent. The libraries were amplified in two PCR steps, and the second step added a second sample barcode and Illumina TruSeq adapters. Sequencing of libraries was performed on an Illumina NovaSeq with 2 x 150 bp paired-end reads. The original methods were these. Reads were demultiplexed and collapsed into UMI-guided consensus sequences with migec v1.2.7. Using mixcr v2.1.11, the UMI consensuses were aligned to TRA and TRB V and J templates and assembled into clonotypes. Clonotypes were classified as expanded or contracted when called significant by both edgeR and NoisET, with noise models trained on biological replicates. For edgeR calls, a false discovery rate-adjusted p below 0.01 and a log2 fold-change threshold of 1 were applied. As an exploratory analysis of dynamics, PCA with hierarchical clustering was applied to max-normalized trajectories of the 1000 most abundant clonotypes. Each responding clone was given a CD4 or CD8 phenotype based on the CD4+ and CD8+ repertoires, which had been sequenced separately. TCRdb cleaned the public reads at Q25 with fastp, built clones with MiXCR and kept in-frame beta chains. All rows with the same CDR3 protein become a single entry with the most common DNA and genes. What appears here as the V and J calls and clone size reflects TCRdb's work, not the paper's. This sample comprises hundreds of thousands of distinct CDR3 sequences, about 22% of them detected only once. The ten largest account for 7.5% to 9.5% of the sample.

PBMCs were isolated by Ficoll-Paque density gradient centrifugation. Material for sequencing was PBMCs or a T cell subset sorted from them (not recorded which). The sequence was collected from an adult woman who had mild COVID-19 (a few samples of this study predate the infection). The sample titles of this study are shuffled in the database, so cell type and time point are left out; the donor was told from shared clones. This receptor chain uses TRBV6-5 and TRBJ1-2, and perhaps TRBD1 as D gene, on 5 matching bases. The nucleotides are TGTGCCAGCAGTGGGACCGGATATGGCTACACCTTC. Translated, this is CASSGTGYGYTF.